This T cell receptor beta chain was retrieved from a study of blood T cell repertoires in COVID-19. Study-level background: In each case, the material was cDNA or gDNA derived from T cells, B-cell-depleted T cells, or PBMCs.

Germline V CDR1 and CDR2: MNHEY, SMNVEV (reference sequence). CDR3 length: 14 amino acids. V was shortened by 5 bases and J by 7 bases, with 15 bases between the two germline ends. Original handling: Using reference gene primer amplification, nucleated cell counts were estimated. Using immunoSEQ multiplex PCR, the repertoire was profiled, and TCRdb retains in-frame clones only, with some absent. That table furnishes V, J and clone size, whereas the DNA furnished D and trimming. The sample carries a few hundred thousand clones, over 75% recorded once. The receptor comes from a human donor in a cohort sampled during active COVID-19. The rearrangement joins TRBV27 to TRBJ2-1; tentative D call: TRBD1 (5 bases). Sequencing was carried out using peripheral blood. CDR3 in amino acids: CASSAVLQGNEQFF. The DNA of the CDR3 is TGTGCCAGCAGTGCCGTCCTTCAGGGAAATGAGCAGTTCTTC.